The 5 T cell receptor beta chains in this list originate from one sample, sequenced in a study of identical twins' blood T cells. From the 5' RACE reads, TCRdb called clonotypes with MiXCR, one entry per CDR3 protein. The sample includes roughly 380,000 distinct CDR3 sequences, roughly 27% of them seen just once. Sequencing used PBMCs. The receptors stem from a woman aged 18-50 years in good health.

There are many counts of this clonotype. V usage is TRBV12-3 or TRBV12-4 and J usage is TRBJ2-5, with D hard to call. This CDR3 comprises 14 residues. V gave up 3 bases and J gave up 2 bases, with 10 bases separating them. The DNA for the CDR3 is TGTGCCAGCAGTTTGGCCCGGAAACAAGAGACCCAGTACTTC. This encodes CASSLARKQETQYF.

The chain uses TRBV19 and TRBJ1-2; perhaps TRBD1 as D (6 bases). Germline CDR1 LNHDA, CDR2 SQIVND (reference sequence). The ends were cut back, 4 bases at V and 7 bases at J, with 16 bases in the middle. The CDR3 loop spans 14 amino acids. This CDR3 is CASSTSRTVGGYTF. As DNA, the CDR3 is TGTGCCAGTAGTACCAGCCGGACAGTCGGTGGCTACACCTTC.

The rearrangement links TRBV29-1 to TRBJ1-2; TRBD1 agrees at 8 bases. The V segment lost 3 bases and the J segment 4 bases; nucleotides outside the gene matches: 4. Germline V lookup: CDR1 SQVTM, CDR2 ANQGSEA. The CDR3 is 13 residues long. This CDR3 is CSVDPGQVYGYTF. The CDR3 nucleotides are TGCAGCGTTGACCCGGGACAGGTCTATGGCTACACCTTC.

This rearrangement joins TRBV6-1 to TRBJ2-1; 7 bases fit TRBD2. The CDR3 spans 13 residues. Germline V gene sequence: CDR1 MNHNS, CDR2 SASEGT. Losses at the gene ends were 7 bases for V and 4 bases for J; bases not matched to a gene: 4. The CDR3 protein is CASKRDLYNEQFF. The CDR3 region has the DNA TGTGCCAGCAAGCGGGACCTTTACAATGAGCAGTTCTTC.

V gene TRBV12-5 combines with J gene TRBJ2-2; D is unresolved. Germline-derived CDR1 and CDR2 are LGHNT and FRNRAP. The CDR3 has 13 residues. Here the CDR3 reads CAIETANTGELFF. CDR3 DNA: TGTGCCATAGAAACGGCGAACACCGGGGAGCTGTTTTTT.